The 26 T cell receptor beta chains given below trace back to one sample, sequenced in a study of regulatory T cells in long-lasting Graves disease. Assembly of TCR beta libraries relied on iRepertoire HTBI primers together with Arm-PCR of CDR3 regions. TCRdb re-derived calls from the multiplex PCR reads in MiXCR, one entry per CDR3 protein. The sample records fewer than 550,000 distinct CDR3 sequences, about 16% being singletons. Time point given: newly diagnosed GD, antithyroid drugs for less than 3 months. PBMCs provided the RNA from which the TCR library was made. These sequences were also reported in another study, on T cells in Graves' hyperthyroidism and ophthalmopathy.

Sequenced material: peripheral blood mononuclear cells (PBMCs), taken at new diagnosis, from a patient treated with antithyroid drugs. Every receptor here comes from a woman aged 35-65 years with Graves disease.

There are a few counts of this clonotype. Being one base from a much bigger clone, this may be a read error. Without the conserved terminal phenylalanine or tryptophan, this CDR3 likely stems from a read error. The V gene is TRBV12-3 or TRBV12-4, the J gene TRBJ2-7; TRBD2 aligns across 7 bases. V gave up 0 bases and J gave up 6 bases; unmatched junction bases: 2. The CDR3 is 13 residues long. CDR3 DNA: TGTGCCAGCAGTTTAGCGACGGGAGGCGAGCAGTACCTC. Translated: CASSLATGGEQYL.

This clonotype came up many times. The DNA of the CDR3 is TGTGCCAGCAGCTTAGGTTTGGTGGGAGACAAACGCAATCAGCCCCAGCATTTT. Translation gives CASSLGLVGDKRNQPQHF. The V call is TRBV7-9, the J call TRBJ1-5; D is unresolved. The CDR3 is 18 residues long. Trimming stripped 1 base from V and 2 bases from J, with 18 bases between. Germline values: CDR1 SEHNR, CDR2 FQNEAQ (reference sequence).

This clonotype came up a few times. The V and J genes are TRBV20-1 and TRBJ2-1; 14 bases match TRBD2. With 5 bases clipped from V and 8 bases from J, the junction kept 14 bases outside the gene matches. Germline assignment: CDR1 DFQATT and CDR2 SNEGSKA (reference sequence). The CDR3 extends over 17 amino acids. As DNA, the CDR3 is TGCAGTGCTCCCAAAGCCGGGACTAGCGGGGGTTGGTATGAGCAGTTCTTC. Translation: CSAPKAGTSGGWYEQFF.

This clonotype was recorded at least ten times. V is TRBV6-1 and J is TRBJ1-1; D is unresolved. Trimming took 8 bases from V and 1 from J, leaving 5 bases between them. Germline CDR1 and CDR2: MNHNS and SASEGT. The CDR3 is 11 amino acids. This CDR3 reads CASQENTEAFF. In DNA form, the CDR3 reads TGTGCCAGCCAAGAGAACACTGAAGCTTTCTTT.

Here the CDR3 reads CASSLGASSGNTIYF. Written as DNA, the CDR3 is TGCGCCAGCAGCTTGGGAGCTAGCTCTGGAAACACCATATATTTT. The rearrangement joins TRBV5-1 to TRBJ1-3, with no clear D. Germline CDR1 is SGHRS and CDR2 is YFSETQ. V lost 0 bases to trimming and J lost 0 bases, with 7 bases between them. The CDR3 is made up of 15 amino acids.

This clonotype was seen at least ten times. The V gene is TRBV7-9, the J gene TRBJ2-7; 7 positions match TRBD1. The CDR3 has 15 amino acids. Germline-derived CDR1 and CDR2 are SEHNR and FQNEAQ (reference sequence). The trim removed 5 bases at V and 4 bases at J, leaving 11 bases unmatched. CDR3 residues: CASSRSGGTLYEQYF. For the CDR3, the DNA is TGTGCCAGCAGCAGATCAGGGGGAACCCTTTACGAGCAGTACTTC. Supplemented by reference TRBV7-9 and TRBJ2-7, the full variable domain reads DTGVSQNPRHKITKRGQNVTFRCDPISEHNRLYWYRQTLGQGPEFLTYFQNEAQLEKSRLLSDRFSAERPKGSFSTLEIQRTEQGDSAMYLCASSRSGGTLYEQYFGPGTRLTVT.

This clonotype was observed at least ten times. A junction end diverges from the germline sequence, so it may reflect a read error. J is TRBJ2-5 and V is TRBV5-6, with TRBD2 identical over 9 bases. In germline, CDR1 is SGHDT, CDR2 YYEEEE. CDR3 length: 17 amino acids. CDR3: CASSWGPLAGDHETQYF. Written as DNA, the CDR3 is TGTGCCAGCAGCTGGGGCCCCTTAGCGGGGGACCACGAGACCCAGTACTTC.

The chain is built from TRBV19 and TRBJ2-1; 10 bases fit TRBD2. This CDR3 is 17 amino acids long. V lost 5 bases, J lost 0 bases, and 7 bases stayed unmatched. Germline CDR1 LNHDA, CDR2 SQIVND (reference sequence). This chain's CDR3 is CASSVERGGLSYNEQFF. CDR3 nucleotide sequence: TGTGCCAGTAGTGTCGAGCGGGGGGGCCTCTCCTACAATGAGCAGTTCTTC.

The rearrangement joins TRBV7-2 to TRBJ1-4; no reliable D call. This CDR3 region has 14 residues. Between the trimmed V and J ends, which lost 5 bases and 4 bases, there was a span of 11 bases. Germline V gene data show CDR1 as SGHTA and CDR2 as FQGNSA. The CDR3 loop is CASSPVGHNEKLFF. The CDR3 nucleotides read TGTGCCAGCAGCCCGGTTGGCCATAATGAAAAACTGTTTTTT.

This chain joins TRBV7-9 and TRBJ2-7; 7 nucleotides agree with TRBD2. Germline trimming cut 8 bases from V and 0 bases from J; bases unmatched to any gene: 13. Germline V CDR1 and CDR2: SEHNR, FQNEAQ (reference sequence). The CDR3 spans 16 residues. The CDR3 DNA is TGTGCCAGCGGCCAACGCCCCGGGACTAACTCCTACGAGCAGTACTTC. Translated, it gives CASGQRPGTNSYEQYF.

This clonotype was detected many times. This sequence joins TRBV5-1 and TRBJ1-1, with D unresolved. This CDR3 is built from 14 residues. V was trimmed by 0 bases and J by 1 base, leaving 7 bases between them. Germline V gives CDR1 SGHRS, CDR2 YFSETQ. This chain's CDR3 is CASSLGPENTEAFF. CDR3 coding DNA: TGCGCCAGCAGCTTGGGGCCAGAGAACACTGAAGCTTTCTTT.

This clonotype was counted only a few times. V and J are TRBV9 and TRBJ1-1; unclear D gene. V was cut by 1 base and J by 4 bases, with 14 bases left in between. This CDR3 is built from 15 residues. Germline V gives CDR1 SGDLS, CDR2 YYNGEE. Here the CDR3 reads CASSVSPDLGTEAFF. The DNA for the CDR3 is TGTGCCAGCAGCGTAAGTCCGGACCTGGGCACTGAAGCTTTCTTT.

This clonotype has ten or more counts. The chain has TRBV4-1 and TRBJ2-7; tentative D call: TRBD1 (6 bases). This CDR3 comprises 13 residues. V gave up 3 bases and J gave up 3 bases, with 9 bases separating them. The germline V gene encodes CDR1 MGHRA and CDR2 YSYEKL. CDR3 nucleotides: TGCGCCAGCAGCCAGGGACATCTCTACGAGCAGTACTTC. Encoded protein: CASSQGHLYEQYF.

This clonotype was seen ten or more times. The CDR3 spells CASSLDAYNEQFF. The DNA for the CDR3 is TGTGCCAGCAGTTTGGACGCCTACAATGAGCAGTTCTTC. This chain joins TRBV28 and TRBJ2-1, with no clear D. Trimming removed 3 bases from V and 2 bases from J, with 5 bases in between. The CDR3 runs to 13 residues. Germline V lookup: CDR1 MDHEN, CDR2 SYDVKM. The variable domain in full, completed from reference TRBV28 and TRBJ2-1, reads DVKVTQSSRYLVKRTGEKVFLECVQDMDHENMFWYRQDPGLGLRLIYFSYDVKMKEKGDIPEGYSVSREKKERFSLILESASTNQTSMYLCASSLDAYNEQFFGPGTRLTVL.

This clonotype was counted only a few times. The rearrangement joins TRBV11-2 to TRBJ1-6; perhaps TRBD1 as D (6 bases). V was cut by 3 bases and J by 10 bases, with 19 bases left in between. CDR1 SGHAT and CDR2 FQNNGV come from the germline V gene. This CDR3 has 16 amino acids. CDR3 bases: TGTGCCAGCAGCTTGAGGGGGACCCCTATTAAATCACCCCTCCACTTT. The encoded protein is CASSLRGTPIKSPLHF.

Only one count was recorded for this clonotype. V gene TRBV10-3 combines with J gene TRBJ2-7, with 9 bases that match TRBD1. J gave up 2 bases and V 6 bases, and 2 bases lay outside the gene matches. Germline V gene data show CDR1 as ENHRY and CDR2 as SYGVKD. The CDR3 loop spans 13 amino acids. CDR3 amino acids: CAIRTGGTYEQYF. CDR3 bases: TGTGCCATCAGAACAGGGGGCACCTACGAGCAGTACTTC.

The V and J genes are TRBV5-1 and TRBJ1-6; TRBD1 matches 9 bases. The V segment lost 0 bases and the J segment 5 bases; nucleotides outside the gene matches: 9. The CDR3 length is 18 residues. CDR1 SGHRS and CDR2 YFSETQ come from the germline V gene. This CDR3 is CASSLDRGPTRNNSPLHF. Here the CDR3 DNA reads TGCGCCAGCAGCTTGGACAGGGGGCCGACTAGAAATAATTCACCCCTCCACTTT.

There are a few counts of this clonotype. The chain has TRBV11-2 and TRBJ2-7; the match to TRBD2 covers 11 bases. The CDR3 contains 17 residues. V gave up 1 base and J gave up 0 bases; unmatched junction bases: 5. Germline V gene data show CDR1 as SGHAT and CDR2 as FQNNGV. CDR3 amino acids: CASSLGGLADYSYEQYF. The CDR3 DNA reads TGTGCCAGCAGCTTAGGGGGACTAGCGGATTACTCCTACGAGCAGTACTTC.

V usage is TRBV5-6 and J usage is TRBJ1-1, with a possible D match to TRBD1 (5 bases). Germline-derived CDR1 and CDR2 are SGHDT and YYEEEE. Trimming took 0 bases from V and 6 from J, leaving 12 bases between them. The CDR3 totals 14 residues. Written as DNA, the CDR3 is TGTGCCAGCAGCTTGGTAGGGGTTGAGGCTGAAGCTTTCTTT. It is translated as CASSLVGVEAEAFF.

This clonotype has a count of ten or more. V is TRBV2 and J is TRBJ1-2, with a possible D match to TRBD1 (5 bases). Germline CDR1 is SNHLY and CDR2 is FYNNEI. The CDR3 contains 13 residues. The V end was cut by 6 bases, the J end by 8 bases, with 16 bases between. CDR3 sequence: CASSAGTRRGYTF. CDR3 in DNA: TGTGCCAGCAGCGCCGGGACCCGGCGGGGCTACACCTTC.

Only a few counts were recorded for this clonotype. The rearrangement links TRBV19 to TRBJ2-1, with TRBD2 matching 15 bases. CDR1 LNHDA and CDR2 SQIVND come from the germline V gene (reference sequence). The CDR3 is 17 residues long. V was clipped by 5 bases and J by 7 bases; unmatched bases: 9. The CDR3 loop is CASSSWTSGGVSNEQFF. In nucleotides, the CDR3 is TGTGCCAGTAGTTCCTGGACTAGCGGGGGGGTTTCGAATGAGCAGTTCTTC.

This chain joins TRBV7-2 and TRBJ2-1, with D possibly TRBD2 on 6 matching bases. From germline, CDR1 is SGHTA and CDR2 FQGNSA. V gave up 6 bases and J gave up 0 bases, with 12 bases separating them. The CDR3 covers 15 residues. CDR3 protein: CASRLVGGSYNEQFF. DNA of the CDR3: TGTGCCAGCAGACTAGTGGGGGGCTCCTACAATGAGCAGTTCTTC.

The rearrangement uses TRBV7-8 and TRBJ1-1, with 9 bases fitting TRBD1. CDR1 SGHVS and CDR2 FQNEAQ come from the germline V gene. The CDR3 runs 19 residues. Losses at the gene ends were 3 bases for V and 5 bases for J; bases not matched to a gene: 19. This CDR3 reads CASSFSIRGQGVSGTEAFF. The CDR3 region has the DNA TGTGCCAGCAGCTTTTCAATTCGGGGACAGGGAGTGTCGGGGACTGAAGCTTTCTTT.

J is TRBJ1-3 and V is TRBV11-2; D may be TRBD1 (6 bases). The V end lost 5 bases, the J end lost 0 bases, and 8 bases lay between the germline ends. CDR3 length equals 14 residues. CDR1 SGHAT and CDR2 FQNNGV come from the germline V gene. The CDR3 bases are TGTGCCAGCAGCGGGGACAACTCTGGAAACACCATATATTTT. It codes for CASSGDNSGNTIYF.

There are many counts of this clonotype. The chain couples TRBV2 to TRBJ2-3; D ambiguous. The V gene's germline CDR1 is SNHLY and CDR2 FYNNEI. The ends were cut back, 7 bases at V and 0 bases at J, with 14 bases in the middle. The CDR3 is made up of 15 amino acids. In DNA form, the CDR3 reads TGTGCCAGCATCTACTTGCCCCAGAGCACAGATACGCAGTATTTT. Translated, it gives CASIYLPQSTDTQYF.

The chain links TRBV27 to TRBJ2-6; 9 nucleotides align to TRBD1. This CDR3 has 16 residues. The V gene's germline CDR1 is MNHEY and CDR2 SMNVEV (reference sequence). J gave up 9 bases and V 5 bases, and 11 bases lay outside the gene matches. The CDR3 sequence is CASSRTGTGLGNVLTF. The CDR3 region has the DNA TGTGCCAGCAGTCGCACCGGGACAGGGTTAGGCAACGTCCTGACTTTC.